Sequencing of this T cell receptor beta chain was carried out in a study of post-analysis software for immune sequencing data. Study context: The patients showed relapsing-remitting, secondary progressive and progressive-relapsing multiple sclerosis courses. The study's findings and limits: Significantly decreased normalized Chao1 diversity was recorded for multiple sclerosis patients relative to controls. By F measure, strong co-clustering occurred among samples prepared in the same batch. The five TRBV segments detected at higher frequency in patients than in controls included TRBV5-6, TRBV5-1 and TRBV20-1.

Unique molecular identifiers tagged the TCR beta cDNA libraries. T cells numbering roughly 1 to 10 million yielded roughly 0.5 million cDNA molecules. MiXCR, run by TCRdb on the PCR reads, gives a single entry per CDR3 protein. The sample lists some 500,000 distinct CDR3 sequences, under 55% occurring once. This CDR3 is 16 amino acids long. V shed 5 bases, J shed 7 bases, and the junction held 11 bases outside the gene matches. Germline lookup yields CDR1 MNHEY and CDR2 SVGEGT. In the case of this clonotype: Its antigen is unknown.

The chain is built from TRBV6-2 or TRBV6-3 and TRBJ2-2, with TRBD2 matching over 9 bases. What was sequenced was blood. The clonotype originates from a girl between 10 and 17 years old with multiple sclerosis. CDR3 nucleotides: TGTGCCAGCAGTAATCCCCGACTAGCGGTGGGCGGGGAGCTGTTTTTT. The encoded protein is CASSNPRLAVGGELFF.